This T cell receptor beta chain was captured in a study of radiotherapy plus CTLA-4 blockade in lung cancer. Study context: Patients showed objective responses in under 20% of cases and disease control in 31%. Study-level points and caveats: Radiotherapy plus ipilimumab was followed by expansion in blood of tumor-derived TCR clones. In blood, early T cell clone dynamics reportedly predicted response best, together with interferon-beta.

Sequencing used immunoSEQ multiplex PCR; TCRdb keeps in-frame clones, though not all of them. The sample consists of about 51,000 clones, more than 75% of them appearing once. With V trimmed by 4 bases and J by 5 bases, 14 bases remained unmatched. Germline V CDR1 and CDR2: SGHVS, FQNEAQ. The length of the CDR3 is 17 residues. Each patient with chemo-refractory metastatic non-small-cell lung cancer was treated with focal radiation plus CTLA-4 blockade using ipilimumab. A word on this clone: Its matching antigen is unknown.

This chain uses TRBV7-8 with TRBJ2-7; TRBD1 aligns across 10 bases. The receptor was isolated from a human donor with non-small cell lung cancer who had a complete response to radiotherapy plus ipilimumab. The sequences come from peripheral blood, collected from a patient treated with radiotherapy plus ipilimumab. The CDR3 DNA follows: TGTGCCAGCAGCTATGGGGGGCTCGGGACAGGGGCTCACGAGCAGTACTTC. It encodes CASSYGGLGTGAHEQYF.